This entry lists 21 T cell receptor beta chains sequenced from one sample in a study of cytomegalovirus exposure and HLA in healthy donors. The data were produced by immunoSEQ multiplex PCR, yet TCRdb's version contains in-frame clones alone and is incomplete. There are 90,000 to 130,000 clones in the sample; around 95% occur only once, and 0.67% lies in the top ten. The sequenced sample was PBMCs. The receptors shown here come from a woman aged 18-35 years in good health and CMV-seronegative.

The CDR3 DNA follows: TGTGCCAGCAGTGTCGGGACTGCTATACAAGAGACCCAGTACTTC. Translation gives CASSVGTAIQETQYF. The chain joins TRBV9 to TRBJ2-5; a weak D match, TRBD2 (6 bases). V lost 5 bases and J lost 2, with 16 bases in between. The V gene's germline CDR1 is SGDLS and CDR2 YYNGEE. This CDR3 is built from 15 residues.

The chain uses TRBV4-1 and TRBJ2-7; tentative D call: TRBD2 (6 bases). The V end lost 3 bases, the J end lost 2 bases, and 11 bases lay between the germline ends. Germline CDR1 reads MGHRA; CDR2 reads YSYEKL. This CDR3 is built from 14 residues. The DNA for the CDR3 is TGCGCCAGCAGCCAGCGGACGGGAGCCTACGAGCAGTACTTC. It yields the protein CASSQRTGAYEQYF.

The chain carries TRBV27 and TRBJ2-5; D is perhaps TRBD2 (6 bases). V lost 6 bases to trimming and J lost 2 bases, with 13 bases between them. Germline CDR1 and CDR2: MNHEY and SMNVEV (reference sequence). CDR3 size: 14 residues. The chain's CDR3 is CASRPLGGQETQYF. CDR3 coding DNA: TGTGCCAGCAGACCCTTGGGGGGACAAGAGACCCAGTACTTC.

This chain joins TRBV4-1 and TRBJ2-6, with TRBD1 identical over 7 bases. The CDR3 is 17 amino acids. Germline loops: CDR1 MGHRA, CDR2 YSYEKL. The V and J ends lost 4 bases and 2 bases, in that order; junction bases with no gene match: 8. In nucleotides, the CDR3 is TGCGCCAGCAGCCTCTTACCTACAGGGGCTGGGGCCAACGTCCTGACTTTC. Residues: CASSLLPTGAGANVLTF.

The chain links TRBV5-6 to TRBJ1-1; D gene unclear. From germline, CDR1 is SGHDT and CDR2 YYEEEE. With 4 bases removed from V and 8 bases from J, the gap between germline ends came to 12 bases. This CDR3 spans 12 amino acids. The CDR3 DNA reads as TGTGCCAGCAGCCCTGGCACGCTGGAAGCTTTCTTT. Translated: CASSPGTLEAFF.

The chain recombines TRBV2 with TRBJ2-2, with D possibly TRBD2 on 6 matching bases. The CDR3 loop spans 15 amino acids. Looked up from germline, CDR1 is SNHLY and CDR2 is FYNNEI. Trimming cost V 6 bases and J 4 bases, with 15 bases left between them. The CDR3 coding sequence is TGTGCCAGCAGCCGGTGGGGGGAGAGCACCGGGGAGCTGTTTTTT. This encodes CASSRWGESTGELFF.

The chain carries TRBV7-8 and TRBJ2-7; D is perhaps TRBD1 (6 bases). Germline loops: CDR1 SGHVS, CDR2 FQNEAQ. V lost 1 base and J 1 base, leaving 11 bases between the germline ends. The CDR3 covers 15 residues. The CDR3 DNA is TGTGCCAGCAGCTTAGGGCCAGGGGCATCCTACGAGCAGTACTTC. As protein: CASSLGPGASYEQYF.

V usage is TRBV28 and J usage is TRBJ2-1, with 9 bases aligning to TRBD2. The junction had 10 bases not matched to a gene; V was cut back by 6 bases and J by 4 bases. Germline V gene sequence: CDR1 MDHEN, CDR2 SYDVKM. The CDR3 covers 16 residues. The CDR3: CASSTTLAGAYNEQFF. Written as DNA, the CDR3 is TGTGCCAGCAGCACTACTTTAGCGGGGGCATACAATGAGCAGTTCTTC.

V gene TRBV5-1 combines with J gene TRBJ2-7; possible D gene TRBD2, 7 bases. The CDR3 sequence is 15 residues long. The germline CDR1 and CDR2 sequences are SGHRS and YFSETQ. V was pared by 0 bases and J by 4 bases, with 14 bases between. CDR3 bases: TGCGCCAGCAGCTTGGATTCGGGGGGCCCGTACGAGCAGTACTTC. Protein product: CASSLDSGGPYEQYF.

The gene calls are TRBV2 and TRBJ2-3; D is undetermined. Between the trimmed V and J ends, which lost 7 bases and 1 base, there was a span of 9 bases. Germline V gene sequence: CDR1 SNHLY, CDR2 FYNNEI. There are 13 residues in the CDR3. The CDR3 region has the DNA TGTGCCAGCATACTAAAGGGCACAGATACGCAGTATTTT. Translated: CASILKGTDTQYF.

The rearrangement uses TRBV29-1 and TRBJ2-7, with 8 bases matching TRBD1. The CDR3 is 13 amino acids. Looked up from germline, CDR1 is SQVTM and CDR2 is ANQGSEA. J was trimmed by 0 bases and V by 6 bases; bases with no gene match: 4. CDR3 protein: CSVAGGSSYEQYF. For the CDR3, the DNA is TGCAGCGTCGCAGGGGGCTCCTCCTACGAGCAGTACTTC.

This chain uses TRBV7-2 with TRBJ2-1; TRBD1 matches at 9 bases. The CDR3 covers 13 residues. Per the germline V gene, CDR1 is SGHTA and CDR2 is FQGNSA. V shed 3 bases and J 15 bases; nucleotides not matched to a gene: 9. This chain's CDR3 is CASSLDRGKDRFF. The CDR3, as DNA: TGTGCCAGCAGCTTGGACAGGGGTAAAGATCGGTTCTTC.

The CDR3 DNA sequence: TGTGCCAGCAGCGACTCCAACAGGGGGAATGAGCAGTTCTTC. Protein sequence: CASSDSNRGNEQFF. This rearrangement joins TRBV7-9 to TRBJ2-1, with 8 bases matching TRBD1. CDR3 length: 14 residues. V dropped 5 bases and J dropped 7; count of bases not matched to a gene: 7. CDR1 is SEHNR and CDR2 is FQNEAQ in the germline V gene (reference sequence).

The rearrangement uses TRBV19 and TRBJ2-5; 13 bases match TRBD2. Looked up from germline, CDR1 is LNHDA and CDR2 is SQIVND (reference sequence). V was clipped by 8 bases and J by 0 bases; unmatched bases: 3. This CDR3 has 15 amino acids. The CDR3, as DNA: TGTGCCAGTGCGACTAGCGGGGGGAACCAAGAGACCCAGTACTTC. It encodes CASATSGGNQETQYF.

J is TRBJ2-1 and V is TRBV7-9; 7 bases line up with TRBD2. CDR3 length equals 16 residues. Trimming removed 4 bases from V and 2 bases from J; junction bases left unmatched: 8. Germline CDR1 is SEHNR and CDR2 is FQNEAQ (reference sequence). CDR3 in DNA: TGTGCCAGCAGCTCTCCGACTAGCCTACCCTACAATGAGCAGTTCTTC. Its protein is CASSSPTSLPYNEQFF.

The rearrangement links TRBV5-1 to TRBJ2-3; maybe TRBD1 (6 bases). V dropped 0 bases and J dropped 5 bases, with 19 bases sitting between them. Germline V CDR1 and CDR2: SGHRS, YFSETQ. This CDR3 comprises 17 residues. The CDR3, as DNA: TGCGCCAGCAGCTTGGTACAGGGCGGGTGGGCTGTAGATACGCAGTATTTT. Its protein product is CASSLVQGGWAVDTQYF.

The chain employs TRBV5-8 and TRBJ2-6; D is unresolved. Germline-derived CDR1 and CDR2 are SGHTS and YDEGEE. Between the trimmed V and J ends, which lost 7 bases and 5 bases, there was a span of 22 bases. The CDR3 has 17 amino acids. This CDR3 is CASQIYHTQSRANVLTF. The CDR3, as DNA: TGTGCCAGCCAGATATATCACACACAAAGTCGGGCCAACGTCCTGACTTTC.

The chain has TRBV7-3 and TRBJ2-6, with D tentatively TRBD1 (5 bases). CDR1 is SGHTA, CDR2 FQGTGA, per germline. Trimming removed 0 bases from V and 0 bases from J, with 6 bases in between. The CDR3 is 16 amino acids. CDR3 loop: CASSLTQDSGANVLTF. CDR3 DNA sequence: TGTGCCAGCAGCTTAACACAGGACTCTGGGGCCAACGTCCTGACTTTC.

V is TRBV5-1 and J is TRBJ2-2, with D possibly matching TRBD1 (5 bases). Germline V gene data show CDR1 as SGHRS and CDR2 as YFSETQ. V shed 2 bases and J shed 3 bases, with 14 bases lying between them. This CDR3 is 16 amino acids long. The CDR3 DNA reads TGCGCCAGCAGCTTATTACAGGATTTAGACACCGGGGAGCTGTTTTTT. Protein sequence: CASSLLQDLDTGELFF.

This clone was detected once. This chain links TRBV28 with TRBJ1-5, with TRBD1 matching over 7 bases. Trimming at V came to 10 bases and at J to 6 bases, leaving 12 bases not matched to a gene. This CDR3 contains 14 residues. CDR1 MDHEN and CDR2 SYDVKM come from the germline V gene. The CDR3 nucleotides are TGTGCCACACGAGACAGGGACGAGGGTCAGCCCCAGCATTTT. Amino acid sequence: CATRDRDEGQPQHF.

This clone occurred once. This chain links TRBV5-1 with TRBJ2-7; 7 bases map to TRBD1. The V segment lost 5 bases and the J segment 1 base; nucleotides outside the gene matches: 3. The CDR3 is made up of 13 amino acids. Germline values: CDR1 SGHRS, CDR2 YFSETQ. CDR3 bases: TGCGCCAGCAGGCTGACAGGGTCCTACGAGCAGTACTTC. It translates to CASRLTGSYEQYF.